Following are 28 T cell receptor beta chains from one sample sequenced in a study of OX40 agonist ivuxolimab in advanced cancers. Only in-frame clones appear in the TCRdb table, and some are missing; sequencing was by immunoSEQ multiplex PCR. The table includes tens of thousands of clones, less than 90% detected once. The sample in question was CD4+ or CD8+ T cells sorted from blood, obtained in a trial of the OX40 agonist ivuxolimab. These receptors all stem from an adult with an advanced solid tumor such as melanoma, head and neck, liver or kidney cancer.

The chain couples TRBV19 to TRBJ2-5, with 8 bases matching TRBD1. Germline loops: CDR1 LNHDA, CDR2 SQIVND (reference sequence). This CDR3 comprises 15 residues. V lost 6 bases to trimming and J lost 5 bases; unmatched junction nucleotides: 11. The CDR3 bases are TGTGCCAGTAGCATGGCAGGGGGCGCGGGGGAGACCCAGTACTTC. Translation: CASSMAGGAGETQYF.

This chain links TRBV11-2 with TRBJ2-1; TRBD1 is a possible D gene (5 bases). CDR3 length: 13 amino acids. The germline gives CDR1 SGHAT, CDR2 FQNNGV. V lost 1 base and J 9 bases, leaving 10 bases between the germline ends. The DNA for the CDR3 is TGTGCCAGCAGCTTAGTCCAGGGCGGTGAGCAGTTCTTC. Residues: CASSLVQGGEQFF.

The V call is TRBV12-5, the J call TRBJ1-1, with D possibly matching TRBD1 (5 bases). Germline V gene sequence: CDR1 LGHNT, CDR2 FRNRAP. Trimming pared 6 bases from V and 1 base from J, leaving 9 bases between. The CDR3 is 13 residues long. CDR3 residues: CASGRESNTEAFF. In DNA form, the CDR3 reads TGTGCTAGTGGCAGGGAGTCGAACACTGAAGCTTTCTTT. Full variable domain (remainder filled in from reference TRBV12-5 and TRBJ1-1): DARVTQTPRHKVTEMGQEVTMRCQPILGHNTVFWYRQTMMQGLELLAYFRNRAPLDDSGMPKDRFSAEMPDATLATLKIQPSEPRDSAVYFCASGRESNTEAFFGQGTRLTVV.

This chain connects TRBV28 to TRBJ1-1; no firm D call. V shed 2 bases and J shed 5 bases, with 15 bases lying between them. Germline assignment: CDR1 MDHEN and CDR2 SYDVKM. The CDR3 extends over 15 amino acids. As DNA, the CDR3 is TGTGCCAGCAGTTTAGCGAGGTTCTACGGGACTGAAGCTTTCTTT. Its translation: CASSLARFYGTEAFF.

This chain links TRBV28 with TRBJ1-5; D is unclear. The CDR3 is 16 amino acids. In germline, CDR1 is MDHEN, CDR2 SYDVKM. V dropped 4 bases and J dropped 0 bases, with 13 bases sitting between them. In DNA form, the CDR3 reads TGTGCCAGCAGTTACGGGTCGCTAAATAGCAATCAGCCCCAGCATTTT. Translating it yields CASSYGSLNSNQPQHF.

The J gene is TRBJ1-2, the V gene TRBV6-1, with TRBD1 matching 7 bases. Germline lookup yields CDR1 MNHNS and CDR2 SASEGT. This CDR3 is built from 15 residues. The J segment lost 2 bases and the V segment lost 6 bases, leaving 9 bases of the junction unmatched. Written as DNA, the CDR3 is TGTGCCAGCAGGGACACAGGGGTCGGGAACTATGGCTACACCTTC. Protein: CASRDTGVGNYGYTF.

The rearrangement links TRBV5-4 to TRBJ2-2; maybe TRBD1 (6 bases). Deletions cut 5 bases from V and 4 bases from J, with 12 bases between. The CDR3 length is 14 residues. The V gene's germline CDR1 is SGHNT and CDR2 YYREEE (reference sequence). CDR3 region: CASRQDRGTGELFF. The CDR3 DNA follows: TGTGCCAGCAGGCAGGACAGAGGCACCGGGGAGCTGTTTTTT.

This chain connects TRBV18 to TRBJ1-6; TRBD1 matches 7 bases. The CDR3 contains 15 residues. Germline values: CDR1 KGHSH, CDR2 LQKENI. V lost 2 bases, J lost 7 bases, and 5 bases stayed unmatched. The CDR3 here is CASSPGGTVNSPLHF. The CDR3 DNA follows: TGTGCCAGCTCACCAGGCGGGACAGTCAATTCACCCCTCCACTTT.

The chain employs TRBV2 and TRBJ1-5; 10 positions match TRBD1. Germline lookup yields CDR1 SNHLY and CDR2 FYNNEI. The trim removed 5 bases at V and 7 bases at J, leaving 8 bases unmatched. This CDR3 spans 15 amino acids. CDR3 DNA: TGTGCCAGCAGTCCCCCCCGGGACAGGGGCCAGCCCCAGCATTTT. Amino acids: CASSPPRDRGQPQHF.

The V call is TRBV5-1, the J call TRBJ2-1; 8 bases map to TRBD2. The length of the CDR3 is 15 residues. Germline CDR1 reads SGHRS; CDR2 reads YFSETQ. J lost 7 bases, V lost 5 bases, and 11 bases had no gene match. The CDR3 region is CASSIAGIDGNEQFF. CDR3 nucleotide sequence: TGCGCCAGCAGTATAGCGGGAATCGACGGGAATGAGCAGTTCTTC.

The V gene is TRBV6-1, the J gene TRBJ1-1, with D maybe TRBD1 (5 bases). This CDR3 spans 12 amino acids. V lost 8 bases, J lost 4 bases, and 11 bases lay in between. In germline, CDR1 is MNHNS, CDR2 SASEGT. The CDR3 bases are TGTGCCAGCTTTGAGGGGATCACTGAAGCTTTCTTT. Its protein is CASFEGITEAFF.

The rearrangement uses TRBV6-4 and TRBJ2-5; 7 nucleotides agree with TRBD2. Looked up from germline, CDR1 is MRHNA and CDR2 is SNTAGT. This CDR3 comprises 13 residues. The V gene end was trimmed by 7 bases and the J gene end by 5 bases; junction bases not matched to a gene: 7. CDR3 sequence reads: CASMGGNSETQYF. DNA of the CDR3: TGTGCCAGCATGGGGGGGAACAGCGAGACCCAGTACTTC.

This chain uses TRBV2 with TRBJ1-4; D not resolved. The germline CDR1 and CDR2 sequences are SNHLY and FYNNEI. The ends were cut back, 0 bases at V and 8 bases at J, with 16 bases in the middle. The CDR3 length is 16 residues. This CDR3 reads CASSEAMVILGEKLFF. The CDR3 region has the DNA TGTGCCAGCAGTGAAGCGATGGTGATACTGGGGGAAAAACTGTTTTTT.

The V gene is TRBV5-1, the J gene TRBJ1-2, with unresolved D. This CDR3 has 16 amino acids. Germline values: CDR1 SGHRS, CDR2 YFSETQ. V gave up 0 bases and J gave up 5 bases, with 17 bases separating them. The CDR3 reads CASSLVPTLGGYGYTF. As DNA, the CDR3 is TGCGCCAGCAGCTTGGTTCCTACGTTGGGAGGATATGGCTACACCTTC.

The chain is built from TRBV6-1 and TRBJ1-5; tentative D call: TRBD1 (5 bases). With 3 bases removed from V and 0 bases from J, the gap between germline ends came to 18 bases. The CDR3 is 18 residues long. CDR1 is MNHNS and CDR2 is SASEGT in the germline V gene. The CDR3 loop reads CASSESRGALYSNQPQHF. The CDR3 DNA is TGTGCCAGCAGTGAGTCCCGCGGGGCCCTCTATAGCAATCAGCCCCAGCATTTT.

This chain connects TRBV11-2 to TRBJ1-1, with TRBD1 as a possible D gene (5 bases). Germline lookup yields CDR1 SGHAT and CDR2 FQNNGV. The V end lost 5 bases, the J end lost 1 base, and 8 bases lay between the germline ends. CDR3 length equals 13 residues. The CDR3 coding sequence is TGTGCCAGCAGCGGCGACAGGAACACTGAAGCTTTCTTT. It specifies CASSGDRNTEAFF. The whole variable domain, filled in from reference TRBV11-2 and TRBJ1-1, reads EAGVAQSPRYKIIEKRQSVAFWCNPISGHATLYWYQQILGQGPKLLIQFQNNGVVDDSQLPKDRFSAERLKGVDSTLKIQPAKLEDSAVYLCASSGDRNTEAFFGQGTRLTVV.

This clone was recorded only once. CDR3 nucleotides: TGTGCCAGCAGAATTACAGGGGGAGATACGCAGTATTTT. Translation: CASRITGGDTQYF. The rearrangement uses TRBV5-6 and TRBJ2-3, with 8 positions matching TRBD1. Losses at the gene ends were 5 bases for V and 5 bases for J; bases not matched to a gene: 4. Germline V lookup: CDR1 SGHDT, CDR2 YYEEEE. The CDR3 has 13 amino acids.

The chain couples TRBV18 to TRBJ2-2; D ambiguous. The germline V and J ends were trimmed by 6 bases and 3 bases, with 5 bases remaining between them. In germline, CDR1 is KGHSH, CDR2 LQKENI. The CDR3 runs 12 residues. The CDR3 is CASSPDTGELFF. Here the CDR3 DNA reads TGTGCCAGCTCTCCTGACACCGGGGAGCTGTTTTTT.

The J gene is TRBJ2-7, the V gene TRBV19, with TRBD2 matching over 9 bases. The CDR3 is 15 amino acids. J was trimmed by 3 bases and V by 5 bases; bases with no gene match: 8. Germline-derived CDR1 and CDR2 are LNHDA and SQIVND (reference sequence). DNA of the CDR3: TGTGCCAGTAGTGAGGACTTAGCGGGGGTCTACGAGCAGTACTTC. Residues: CASSEDLAGVYEQYF.

The chain links TRBV28 to TRBJ2-5; TRBD1 matches 7 bases. CDR3 length: 13 amino acids. Germline loops: CDR1 MDHEN, CDR2 SYDVKM. V gave up 6 bases and J gave up 1 base; unmatched junction bases: 2. In nucleotides, the CDR3 is TGTGCCAGCAGGGACAGGTTCCAAGAGACCCAGTACTTC. Encoded protein: CASRDRFQETQYF.

The chain couples TRBV27 to TRBJ2-1, with TRBD1 as a possible D gene (6 bases). The V gene lost 6 bases and the J gene lost 10 bases, with 13 bases spanning the gap. This CDR3 spans 12 amino acids. CDR1 and CDR2 (germline): MNHEY, SMNVEV (reference sequence). The CDR3 protein is CASSTGLREQFF. CDR3 bases: TGTGCCAGCAGCACAGGGTTGCGGGAGCAGTTCTTC.

This sequence joins TRBV5-4 and TRBJ1-1, with D possibly TRBD1 on 6 matching bases. There are 16 residues in the CDR3. Per germline, CDR1 SGHNT and CDR2 YYREEE (reference sequence). Between the trimmed V and J ends, which lost 3 bases and 3 bases, there was a span of 18 bases. The CDR3 reads CASSWAQGLGDTEAFF. The CDR3 nucleotides read TGTGCCAGCAGCTGGGCACAGGGTCTAGGGGACACTGAAGCTTTCTTT.

The CDR3 region has the DNA TGTGCTAGTGGCCGGGACGCCGGGGAGACCCAGTACTTC. Protein: CASGRDAGETQYF. The gene calls are TRBV12-5 and TRBJ2-5; tentatively, D is TRBD1 or TRBD2 (5 bases each). CDR1 and CDR2 (germline): LGHNT, FRNRAP. The CDR3 contains 13 residues. V was pared by 6 bases and J by 5 bases, with 13 bases between.

The table lists this clone with a few counts. J is TRBJ1-2 and V is TRBV5-1; no firm D call. Deletions cut 0 bases from V and 6 bases from J, with 12 bases between. The length of the CDR3 is 14 residues. CDR1 and CDR2 from the germline V gene are SGHRS and YFSETQ. The CDR3 DNA follows: TGCGCCAGCAGCTTGGCCGCGGGCTTGAATGGCTACACCTTC. It yields the protein CASSLAAGLNGYTF.

CDR3 in DNA: TGTGCCTGGATTTCAGGGTGGCGCGAGCAGTACTTC. Amino acids: CAWISGWREQYF. The gene calls are TRBV30 and TRBJ2-7, with a weak D call TRBD1 (5 bases). V lost 4 bases, J lost 6 bases, and 13 bases lay in between. This CDR3 contains 12 residues. Per the germline V gene, CDR1 is GTSNPN and CDR2 is SVGIG (reference sequence).

The chain links TRBV7-9 to TRBJ1-2; weak D call: TRBD1 (5 bases). Germline assignment: CDR1 SEHNR and CDR2 FQNEAQ (reference sequence). The CDR3 is made up of 14 amino acids. V lost 0 bases, J lost 7 bases, and 12 bases lay in between. CDR3 residues: CASSLAGGDSGYTF. DNA of the CDR3: TGTGCCAGCAGCTTAGCGGGGGGAGACAGTGGCTACACCTTC. Combining the CDR3 with reference TRBV7-9 and TRBJ1-2 gives the whole variable domain DTGVSQNPRHKITKRGQNVTFRCDPISEHNRLYWYRQTLGQGPEFLTYFQNEAQLEKSRLLSDRFSAERPKGSFSTLEIQRTEQGDSAMYLCASSLAGGDSGYTFGSGTRLTVV.

The chain has TRBV28 and TRBJ1-1; possibly TRBD1 for D (5 bases). Looked up from germline, CDR1 is MDHEN and CDR2 is SYDVKM. V dropped 2 bases and J dropped 10 bases, with 14 bases sitting between them. The CDR3 spans 13 residues. The CDR3 loop reads CASSLRSPGRAFF. CDR3 DNA sequence: TGTGCCAGCAGTTTACGATCGCCAGGGCGAGCTTTCTTT.

The chain has TRBV9 and TRBJ1-2; a weak D match, TRBD1 (6 bases). CDR3 length equals 14 residues. The V end lost 4 bases, the J end lost 4 bases, and 14 bases lay between the germline ends. CDR1 SGDLS and CDR2 YYNGEE come from the germline V gene. The CDR3 region is CASSSQDSFYGYTF. The CDR3 DNA follows: TGTGCCAGCAGCTCTCAGGACAGCTTCTATGGCTACACCTTC.